A selection of T cell receptor beta chains follows, all from one sample in a study of shared clonotypes between healthy human individuals. Profiled with immunoSEQ multiplex PCR; TCRdb holds only in-frame clones, not every one. Of approximately 480,000 clones in the sample, nearly 80% were seen once. The sequenced sample consisted of PBMCs. Source of these receptors: a woman aged 40 to 50 in good health. Some clones in this sample may be carry-over from other donors' samples. Both conserved end residues are part of each CDR3. The D gene is left open where the match is weak. Part of the rows lack a size; the others show once, few, many or a class for expanded clones.

V gene	J gene	clone size	D gene	CDR3 DNA	CDR3 protein
TRBV7-9	TRBJ2-3	.	TRBD1	TGTGCCAGCAGCCGCTGGGACAGGGAGGACACAGATACGCAGTATTTT	CASSRWDREDTDTQYF
TRBV5-1	TRBJ1-2	.	TRBD1	TGCGCCAGCAGCTTGGAGACAGGGAGTAACTATGGCTACACCTTC	CASSLETGSNYGYTF
TRBV6-5	TRBJ2-3	.	TRBD1	TGTGCCAGCAGGGACAGGGTCACAGATACGCAGTATTTT	CASRDRVTDTQYF
TRBV5-1	TRBJ2-5	.	.	TGCGCCAGCAGCTTGGGACTGGCCCAAGAGACCCAGTACTTC	CASSLGLAQETQYF
TRBV10-1	TRBJ2-7	many	.	TGCGCCAGCAGCGGTGGACTACGGGGTGAGCAGTACTTC	CASSGGLRGEQYF
TRBV30	TRBJ2-6	.	.	TGTGCCTGGAGTAGGGACTCTGGGGCCAACGCCCTGACTTTC	CAWSRDSGANALTF
TRBV7-6	TRBJ1-1	once	.	TGTGCCAGCAGCTTGCAGGGCGGGAACACTGAAGCTTTCTTT	CASSLQGGNTEAFF
TRBV4-1	TRBJ2-3	once	TRBD2	TGCGCCAGCAGCCAAGATGGAGCGGGAGGGCCTACAGATACGCAGTATTTT	CASSQDGAGGPTDTQYF
TRBV4-2	TRBJ2-1	.	.	TGTGCCAGCAGCCTTTGGGGGAGCATCTCCTACAATGAGCAGTTCTTC	CASSLWGSISYNEQFF
TRBV11-2	TRBJ1-5	.	.	TGTGCCAGCAGCTCTTGGGATAGCAATCAGCCCCAGCATTTT	CASSSWDSNQPQHF
TRBV9	TRBJ1-1	few	.	TGTGCCAGCAGCGACGAGGGATTTGGGAACACTGAAGCTTTCTTT	CASSDEGFGNTEAFF
TRBV7-2	TRBJ2-7	.	TRBD2	TGTGCCAGCAGCAAGACTAGCGGGAGTATGCCCGAGCAGTACTTC	CASSKTSGSMPEQYF
TRBV20-1	TRBJ1-2	.	.	TGCAGTGCCCAGGGTGACTATGGCTACACCTTC	CSAQGDYGYTF
TRBV28	TRBJ2-1	.	TRBD2	TGTGCCAGCAACCCACTAGCGGGAGAATACAATGAGCAGTTCTTC	CASNPLAGEYNEQFF
TRBV4-2	TRBJ2-2	once	TRBD2	TGTGCCAGCAGCCAAGATTTCGGACTAGCGGGAGGTACCGGGGAGCTGTTTTTT	CASSQDFGLAGGTGELFF
TRBV30	TRBJ2-7	.	.	TGTGCCTGGAAATGGACCACTTTGACGTACGAGCAGTACTTC	CAWKWTTLTYEQYF
TRBV7-8	TRBJ1-5	.	.	TGTGCCAGCAGCTCTCAGGGAGAGGGGGATCAGCCCCAGCATTTT	CASSSQGEGDQPQHF
TRBV10-3	TRBJ2-2	.	.	TGTGCCATCACAAACACCGGGGAGCTGTTTTTT	CAITNTGELFF
TRBV2	TRBJ2-2	.	.	TGTGCCAGCAGTGACGGCAGGCAGAGGGTTACCGGGGAGCTGTTTTTT	CASSDGRQRVTGELFF
TRBV18	TRBJ2-1	few	TRBD2	TGTGCCAGCTCACCAAGCGGGACTAGAGACGGAAGCTCCTACAATGAGCAGTTCTTC	CASSPSGTRDGSSYNEQFF
TRBV6-6	TRBJ1-2	few	.	TGTGCCAGCAGTTCTTCCCCTAACTATGGCTACACCTTC	CASSSSPNYGYTF
TRBV11-2	TRBJ2-5	.	.	TGTGCCAGCAGCTTAGTTGAGACCCAGTACTTC	CASSLVETQYF
TRBV4-3	TRBJ1-1	few	.	TGCGCCAGCAGCCAAGATTCGGACGGTGACACTGAAGCTTTCTTT	CASSQDSDGDTEAFF
TRBV14	TRBJ2-7	many	TRBD1	TGTGCCAGCAGCCCCTGGGGGACAGGCTCCTACGAGCAGTACTTC	CASSPWGTGSYEQYF
TRBV6-1	TRBJ1-2	once	.	TGTGCCAGCAGTGAAGCGCTCGGAGGGGTAGATGGCTACACCTTC	CASSEALGGVDGYTF
TRBV5-1	TRBJ2-5	many	.	TGCGCCAGCAGCTTGGAGGGCGCCAGTCAAGAGACCCAGTACTTC	CASSLEGASQETQYF
TRBV27	TRBJ2-3	few	.	TGTGCCAGCAGTCCGCCGGACCGCGGCAATGTCGATACGCAGTATTTT	CASSPPDRGNVDTQYF
TRBV20-1	TRBJ2-5	.	.	TGCAGTGCAGCGCCCAGGGGTAGCCAGTACTTC	CSAAPRGSQYF
TRBV5-1	TRBJ1-4	.	.	TGCGCCAGCAGCTCCACCACCGGGGTAGCTAATGAAAAACTGTTTTTT	CASSSTTGVANEKLFF
TRBV5-6	TRBJ2-2	.	.	TGTGCCAGCAGCTTGATCGGGCCCACCGGGGAGCTGTTTTTT	CASSLIGPTGELFF
TRBV7-2	TRBJ2-1	.	TRBD2	TGTGCCAGCAGCATCACTAGCGGGAGGTACAATGAGCAGTTCTTC	CASSITSGRYNEQFF
TRBV5-4	TRBJ2-3	.	TRBD2	TGTGCCAGCAGCTTGGTTGGGGGGGCAGATACGCAGTATTTT	CASSLVGGADTQYF
TRBV18	TRBJ1-5	.	.	TGTGCCAGCTCACCGGGGCAGGGGAATCAGCCCCAGCATTTT	CASSPGQGNQPQHF
TRBV18	TRBJ2-3	.	TRBD2	TGTGCCAGCTCACGACTAGCGGACACAGATACGCAGTATTTT	CASSRLADTDTQYF
TRBV27	TRBJ2-2	.	.	TGTGCCAGCAGTTTAAACGGGTACGGGGAGCTGTTTTTT	CASSLNGYGELFF
TRBV4-2	TRBJ1-5	.	TRBD1	TGTGCCAGCAGCGTACAGGGGTTTAGCAATCAGCCCCAGCATTTT	CASSVQGFSNQPQHF
TRBV29-1	TRBJ2-3	.	TRBD2	TGCAGCGTTTGGGGGGAGGTGGGGAGCGGGAGACCGGATACGCAGTATTTT	CSVWGEVGSGRPDTQYF
TRBV6-5	TRBJ2-7	.	.	TGTGCCAGCAGCTCTACGAGGGGAATGCAGTACTTC	CASSSTRGMQYF
TRBV5-1	TRBJ2-5	.	.	TGCGCCAGCAGCTCGCCTTCAGGACTGGGTGAAGAGACCCAGTACTTC	CASSSPSGLGEETQYF
TRBV11-2	TRBJ1-1	.	.	TGTGCCAGCAGCTTAGAGGCAATGGTCACTGAAGCTTTCTTT	CASSLEAMVTEAFF
TRBV4-3	TRBJ2-7	.	TRBD2	TGCGCCAGCAGCCAAGAGTTACTAGCGGGAGTAAAGCAGTACTTC	CASSQELLAGVKQYF
TRBV7-9	TRBJ2-7	.	.	TGTGCCAGCAGCTCCGGGGCCTACGAGCAGTACTTC	CASSSGAYEQYF
TRBV4-2	TRBJ2-3	.	TRBD2	TGTGCCAGCAGCCACGGGCTAGCGGGAGGACCAAGCACAGATACGCAGTATTTT	CASSHGLAGGPSTDTQYF
TRBV6-6	TRBJ1-1	.	.	TGTGCCAGCAGTTACTCATGGGAACGTAGTGAAGCTTTCTTT	CASSYSWERSEAFF
TRBV28	TRBJ2-1	.	TRBD2	TGTGCCAGCAGTTCACTAGCGGGTGAGCAGTTCTTC	CASSSLAGEQFF
TRBV6-1	TRBJ2-6	.	.	TGTGCCAGCGTGGCATCCGGGGCCAACGTCCTGACTTTC	CASVASGANVLTF